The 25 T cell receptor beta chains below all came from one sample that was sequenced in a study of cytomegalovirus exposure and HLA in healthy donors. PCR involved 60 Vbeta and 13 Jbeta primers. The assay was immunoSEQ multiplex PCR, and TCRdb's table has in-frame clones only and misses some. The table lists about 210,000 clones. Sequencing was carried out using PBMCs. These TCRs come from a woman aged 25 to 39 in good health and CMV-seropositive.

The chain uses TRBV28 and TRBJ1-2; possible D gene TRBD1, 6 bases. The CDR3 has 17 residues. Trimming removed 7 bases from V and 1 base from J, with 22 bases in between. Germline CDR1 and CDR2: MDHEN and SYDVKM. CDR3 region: CASKIQTGTWLNYGYTF. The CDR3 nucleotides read TGTGCCAGCAAGATTCAAACCGGGACATGGCTTAACTATGGCTACACCTTC.

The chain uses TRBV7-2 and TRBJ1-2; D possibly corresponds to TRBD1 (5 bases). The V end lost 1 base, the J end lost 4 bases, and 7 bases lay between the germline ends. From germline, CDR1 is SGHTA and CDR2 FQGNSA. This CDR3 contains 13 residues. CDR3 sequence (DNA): TGTGCCAGCAGCTTAGTACAGGCCTATGGCTACACCTTC. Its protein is CASSLVQAYGYTF. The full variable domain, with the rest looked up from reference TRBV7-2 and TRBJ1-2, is GAGVSQSPSNKVTEKGKDVELRCDPISGHTALYWYRQSLGQGLEFLIYFQGNSAPDKSGLPSDRFSAERTGGSVSTLTIQRTQQEDSAVYLCASSLVQAYGYTFGSGTRLTVV.

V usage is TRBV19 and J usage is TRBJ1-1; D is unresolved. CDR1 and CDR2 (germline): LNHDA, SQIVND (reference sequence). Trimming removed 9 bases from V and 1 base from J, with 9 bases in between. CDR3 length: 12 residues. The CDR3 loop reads CASLQRNTEAFF. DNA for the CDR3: TGTGCCAGCCTACAGAGGAACACTGAAGCTTTCTTT.

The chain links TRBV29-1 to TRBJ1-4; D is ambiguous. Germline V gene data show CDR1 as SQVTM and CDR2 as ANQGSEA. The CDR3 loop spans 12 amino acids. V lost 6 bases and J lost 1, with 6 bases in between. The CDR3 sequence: CSVRGTNEKLFF. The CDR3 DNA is TGCAGCGTACGGGGAACTAATGAAAAACTGTTTTTT.

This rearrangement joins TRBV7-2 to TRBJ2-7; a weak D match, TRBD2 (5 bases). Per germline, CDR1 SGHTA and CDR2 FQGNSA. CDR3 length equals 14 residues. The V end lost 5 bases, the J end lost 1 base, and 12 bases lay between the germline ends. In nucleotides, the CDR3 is TGTGCCAGCAGCGGAAAGACGGGATCCTACGAGCAGTACTTC. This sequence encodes CASSGKTGSYEQYF.

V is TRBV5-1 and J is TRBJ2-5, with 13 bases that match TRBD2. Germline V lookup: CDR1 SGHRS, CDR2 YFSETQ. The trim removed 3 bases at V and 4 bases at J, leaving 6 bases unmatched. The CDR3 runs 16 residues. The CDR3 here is CASSSGLAGARETQYF. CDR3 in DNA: TGCGCCAGCAGCTCCGGACTAGCGGGAGCAAGAGAGACCCAGTACTTC.

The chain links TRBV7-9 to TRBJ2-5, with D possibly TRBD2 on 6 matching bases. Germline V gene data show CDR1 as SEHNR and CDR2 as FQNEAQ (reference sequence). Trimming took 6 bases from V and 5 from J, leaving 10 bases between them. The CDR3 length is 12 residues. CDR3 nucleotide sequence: TGTGCCAGCAGGCCCGCGGGGGAGACCCAGTACTTC. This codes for CASRPAGETQYF.

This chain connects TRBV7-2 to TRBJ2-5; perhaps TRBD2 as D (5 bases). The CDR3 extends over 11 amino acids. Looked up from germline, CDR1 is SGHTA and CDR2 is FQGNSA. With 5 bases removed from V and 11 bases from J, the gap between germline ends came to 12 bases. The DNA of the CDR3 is TGTGCCAGCAGCCCCCTGAGGGAGCAGTACTTC. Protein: CASSPLREQYF.

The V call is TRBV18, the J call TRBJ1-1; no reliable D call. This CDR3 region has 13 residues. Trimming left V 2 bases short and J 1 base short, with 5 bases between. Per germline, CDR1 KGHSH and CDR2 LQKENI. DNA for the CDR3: TGTGCCAGCTCACCATCCCAGAACACTGAAGCTTTCTTT. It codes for CASSPSQNTEAFF.

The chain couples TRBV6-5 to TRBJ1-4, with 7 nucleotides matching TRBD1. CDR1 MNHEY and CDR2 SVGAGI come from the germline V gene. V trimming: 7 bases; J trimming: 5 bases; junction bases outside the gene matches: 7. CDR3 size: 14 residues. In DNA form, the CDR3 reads TGTGCCAGCAAGGCGGGGACAGCGAATGAAAAACTGTTTTTT. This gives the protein CASKAGTANEKLFF.

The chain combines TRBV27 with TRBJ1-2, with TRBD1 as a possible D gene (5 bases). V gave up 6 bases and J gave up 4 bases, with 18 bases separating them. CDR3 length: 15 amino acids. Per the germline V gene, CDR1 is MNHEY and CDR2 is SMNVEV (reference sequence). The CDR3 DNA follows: TGTGCCAGCAGCCTGTATCCCAGGGAGGTCTATGGCTACACCTTC. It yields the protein CASSLYPREVYGYTF.

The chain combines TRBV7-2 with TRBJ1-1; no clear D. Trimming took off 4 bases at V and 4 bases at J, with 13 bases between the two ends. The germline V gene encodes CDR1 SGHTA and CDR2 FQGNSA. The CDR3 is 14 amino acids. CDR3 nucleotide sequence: TGTGCCAGCAGCTCCCCGGAGGTCGGCACTGAAGCTTTCTTT. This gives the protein CASSSPEVGTEAFF.

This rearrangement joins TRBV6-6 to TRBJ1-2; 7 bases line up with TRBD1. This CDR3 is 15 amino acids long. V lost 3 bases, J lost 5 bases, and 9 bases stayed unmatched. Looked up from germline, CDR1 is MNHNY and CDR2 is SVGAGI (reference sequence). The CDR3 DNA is TGTGCCAGCAGTTATACAGGGGTGATAGGTTATGGCTACACCTTC. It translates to CASSYTGVIGYGYTF.

The CDR3 reads CASSLSEEMGYTF. The CDR3 DNA reads TGTGCCAGCAGCTTATCCGAAGAGATGGGCTACACCTTC. This chain uses TRBV11-2 with TRBJ1-2, with D uncertain. The ends were cut back, 2 bases at V and 8 bases at J, with 12 bases in the middle. The CDR3 runs 13 residues. Germline loops: CDR1 SGHAT, CDR2 FQNNGV. The full variable domain, rest sourced from reference TRBV11-2 and TRBJ1-2, is EAGVAQSPRYKIIEKRQSVAFWCNPISGHATLYWYQQILGQGPKLLIQFQNNGVVDDSQLPKDRFSAERLKGVDSTLKIQPAKLEDSAVYLCASSLSEEMGYTFGSGTRLTVV.

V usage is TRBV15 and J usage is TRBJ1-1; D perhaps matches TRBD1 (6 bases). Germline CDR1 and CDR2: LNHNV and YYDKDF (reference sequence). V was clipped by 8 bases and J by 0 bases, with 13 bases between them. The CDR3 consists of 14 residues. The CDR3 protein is CATQNDRLNTEAFF. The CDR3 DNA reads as TGTGCCACCCAAAACGACAGGTTGAACACTGAAGCTTTCTTT.

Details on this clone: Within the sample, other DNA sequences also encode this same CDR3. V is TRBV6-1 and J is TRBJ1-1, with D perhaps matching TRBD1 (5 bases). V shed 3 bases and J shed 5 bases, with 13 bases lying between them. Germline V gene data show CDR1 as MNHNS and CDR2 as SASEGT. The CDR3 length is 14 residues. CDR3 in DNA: TGTGCCAGCAGTGACTGGGGGGACGGGACTGAAGCTTTCTTT. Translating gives CASSDWGDGTEAFF.

The CDR3 region is CASGGASYEQYF. Here the CDR3 DNA reads TGTGCCAGCGGGGGGGCATCCTACGAGCAGTACTTC. The chain has TRBV2 and TRBJ2-7; tentatively, D is TRBD2 (7 bases). Germline assignment: CDR1 SNHLY and CDR2 FYNNEI. The CDR3 length is 12 residues. V was clipped by 8 bases and J by 1 base, with 9 bases between them.

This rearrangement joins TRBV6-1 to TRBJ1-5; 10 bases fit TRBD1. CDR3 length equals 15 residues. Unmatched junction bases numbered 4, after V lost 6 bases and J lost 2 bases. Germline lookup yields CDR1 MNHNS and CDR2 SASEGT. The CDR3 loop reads CASRKGTGGNQPQHF. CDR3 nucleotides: TGTGCCAGCAGGAAGGGGACAGGGGGCAATCAGCCCCAGCATTTT.

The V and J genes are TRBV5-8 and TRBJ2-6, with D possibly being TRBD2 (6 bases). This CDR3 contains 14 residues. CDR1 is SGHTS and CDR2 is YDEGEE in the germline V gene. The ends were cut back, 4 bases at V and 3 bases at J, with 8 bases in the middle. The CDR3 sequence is CASSRRDGANVLTF. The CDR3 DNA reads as TGTGCCAGCAGCCGGAGGGATGGGGCCAACGTCCTGACTTTC.

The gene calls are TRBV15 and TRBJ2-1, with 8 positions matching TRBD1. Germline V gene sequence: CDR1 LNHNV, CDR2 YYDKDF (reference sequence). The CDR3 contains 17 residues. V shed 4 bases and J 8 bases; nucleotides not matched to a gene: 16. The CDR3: CATSTASGTGFGDEQFF. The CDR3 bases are TGTGCCACCAGCACCGCCTCCGGGACAGGCTTCGGTGATGAGCAGTTCTTC.

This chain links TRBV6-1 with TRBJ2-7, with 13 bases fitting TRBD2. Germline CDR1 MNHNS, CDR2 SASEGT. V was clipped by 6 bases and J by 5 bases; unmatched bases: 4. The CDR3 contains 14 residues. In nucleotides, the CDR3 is TGTGCCAGCAGCCGGACTAGCGGGGGTCACGAGCAGTACTTC. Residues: CASSRTSGGHEQYF.

The CDR3 DNA reads as TGCGCCAGCAGCTTGGGAGGGACTAGCGGTGACAATGAGCAGTTCTTC. Amino acids: CASSLGGTSGDNEQFF. The V gene is TRBV5-1, the J gene TRBJ2-1; TRBD2 matches at 11 bases. This CDR3 is 16 amino acids long. V gave up 0 bases and J gave up 5 bases; unmatched junction bases: 4. Germline CDR1 reads SGHRS; CDR2 reads YFSETQ. The full variable domain, its missing parts supplied by reference TRBV5-1 and TRBJ2-1, is KAGVTQTPRYLIKTRGQQVTLSCSPISGHRSVSWYQQTPGQGLQFLFEYFSETQRNKGNFPGRFSGRQFSNSRSEMNVSTLELGDSALYLCASSLGGTSGDNEQFFGPGTRLTVL.

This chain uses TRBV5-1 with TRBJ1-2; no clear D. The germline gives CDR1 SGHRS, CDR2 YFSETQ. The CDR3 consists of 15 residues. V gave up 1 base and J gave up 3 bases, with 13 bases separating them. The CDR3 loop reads CASSLWFGSHYGYTF. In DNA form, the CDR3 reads TGCGCCAGCAGCTTGTGGTTCGGGTCGCACTATGGCTACACCTTC.

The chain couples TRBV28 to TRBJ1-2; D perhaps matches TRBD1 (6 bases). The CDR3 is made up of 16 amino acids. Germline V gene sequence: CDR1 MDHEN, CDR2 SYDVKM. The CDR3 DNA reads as TGTGGGAGTCGCCGGGGGGGGCGGATCCGAAACTATGGCTACACCTTC. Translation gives CGSRRGGRIRNYGYTF.

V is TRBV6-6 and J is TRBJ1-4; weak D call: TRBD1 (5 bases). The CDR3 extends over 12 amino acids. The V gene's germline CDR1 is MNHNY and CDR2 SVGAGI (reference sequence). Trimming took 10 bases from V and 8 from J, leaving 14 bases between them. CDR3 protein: CATGLPGEKLFF. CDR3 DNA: TGTGCCACGGGACTCCCCGGGGAAAAACTGTTTTTT.